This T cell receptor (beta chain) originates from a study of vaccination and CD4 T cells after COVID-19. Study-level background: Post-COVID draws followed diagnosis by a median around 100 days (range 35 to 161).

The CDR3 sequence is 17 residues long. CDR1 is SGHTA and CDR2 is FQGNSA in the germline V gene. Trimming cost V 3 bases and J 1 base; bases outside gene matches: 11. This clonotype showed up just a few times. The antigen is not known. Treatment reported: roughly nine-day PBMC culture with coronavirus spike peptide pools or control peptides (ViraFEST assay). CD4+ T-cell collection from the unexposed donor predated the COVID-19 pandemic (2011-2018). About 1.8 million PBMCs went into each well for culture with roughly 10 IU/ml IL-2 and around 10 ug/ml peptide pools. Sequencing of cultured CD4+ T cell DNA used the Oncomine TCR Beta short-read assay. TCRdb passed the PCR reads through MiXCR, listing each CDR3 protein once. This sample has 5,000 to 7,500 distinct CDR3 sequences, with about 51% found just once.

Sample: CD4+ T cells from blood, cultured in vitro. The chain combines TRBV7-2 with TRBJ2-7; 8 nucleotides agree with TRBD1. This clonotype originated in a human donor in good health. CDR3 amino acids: CASSFVTGTGRSYEQYF. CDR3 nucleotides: TGTGCCAGCAGCTTTGTTACTGGGACAGGACGTTCCTACGAGCAGTACTTC.